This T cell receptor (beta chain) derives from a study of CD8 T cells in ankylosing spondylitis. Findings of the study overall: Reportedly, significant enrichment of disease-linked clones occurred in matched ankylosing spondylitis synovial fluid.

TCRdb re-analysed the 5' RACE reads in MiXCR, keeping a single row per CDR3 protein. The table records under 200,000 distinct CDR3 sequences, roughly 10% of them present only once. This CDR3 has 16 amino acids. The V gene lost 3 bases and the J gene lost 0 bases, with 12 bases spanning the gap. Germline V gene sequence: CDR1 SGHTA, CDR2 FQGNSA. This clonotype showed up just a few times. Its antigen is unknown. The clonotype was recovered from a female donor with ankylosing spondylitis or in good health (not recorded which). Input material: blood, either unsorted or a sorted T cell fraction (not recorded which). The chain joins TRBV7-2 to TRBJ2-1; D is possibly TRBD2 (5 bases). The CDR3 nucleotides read TGTGCCAGCAGCTTTCCGGAGCGGAGCTCCTACAATGAGCAGTTCTTC. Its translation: CASSFPERSSYNEQFF.